This T cell receptor (beta chain) appears in the sequencing data of a study of PD-1 blockade in classical Hodgkin lymphoma. Study-level background: The study gave patients nivolumab 3 mg/kg intravenously every 2 weeks.

Each and every patient relapsed after autologous stem cell transplantation, and patients got differing brentuximab vedotin exposure. Notes on this clone: Its antigen is as yet unknown.

Study-wide results and limits: A significant rise in TCR diversity was seen by C4D1 for CD4+ cells but not for CD8+ cells.

Trimming pared 5 bases from V and 2 bases from J, leaving 9 bases between. The length of the CDR3 is 13 residues. Germline lookup yields CDR1 GTSNPN and CDR2 SVGIG (reference sequence). Sequencing used immunoSEQ multiplex PCR; TCRdb keeps in-frame clones, though not all of them. Among tens of thousands of clones listed, over 75% were seen once. The V and J genes are TRBV30 and TRBJ2-2, with D uncertain. The sequence came from a human donor with classical Hodgkin lymphoma. This sample comprised peripheral blood mononuclear cells (PBMCs), obtained at baseline. CDR3 bases: TGTGCCTGGGACCACGGAAACACCGGGGAGCTGTTTTTT. It yields the protein CAWDHGNTGELFF.